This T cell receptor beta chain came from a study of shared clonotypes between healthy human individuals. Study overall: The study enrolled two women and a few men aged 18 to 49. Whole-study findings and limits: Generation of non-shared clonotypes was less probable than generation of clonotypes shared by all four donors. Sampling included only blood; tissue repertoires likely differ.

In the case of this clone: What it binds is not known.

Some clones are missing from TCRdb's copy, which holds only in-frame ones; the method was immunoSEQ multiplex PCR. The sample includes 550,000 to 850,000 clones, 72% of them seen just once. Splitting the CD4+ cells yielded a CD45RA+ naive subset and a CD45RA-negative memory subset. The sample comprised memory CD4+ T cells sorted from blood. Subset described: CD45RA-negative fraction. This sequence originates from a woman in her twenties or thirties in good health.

The CDR3 region is CAAANSNQPQHF. The CDR3 bases are TGTGCCGCGGCTAATAGCAATCAGCCCCAGCATTTT. The chain uses TRBV10-3 and TRBJ1-5, with unresolved D. The CDR3 contains 12 residues. CDR1 and CDR2 (germline): ENHRY, SYGVKD. V lost 11 bases and J 0 bases, leaving 8 bases between the germline ends.